Listed here is a single T cell receptor beta chain. CDR3 length: 12 residues. CDR1 is SGHNT and CDR2 is YYREEE in the germline V gene (reference sequence). Trimming removed 7 bases at V and 4 bases at J, with 11 bases between. Assay used: immunoSEQ multiplex PCR; TCRdb lists only in-frame clones, some missing. Of 150,000 or so clones in the sample, just under 95% were seen once. This entry is derived from a study of control samples from healthy donors and cancer patients. The chain is built from TRBV5-4 and TRBJ1-2; D perhaps matches TRBD1 (6 bases). Sequencing was performed on blood. The source of this sequence is a woman in her fifties or sixties in good health. CDR3 amino acids: CASGQGPYGYTF. The CDR3 bases are TGTGCCAGCGGGCAGGGGCCCTATGGCTACACCTTC.